This paragraph reports one T cell receptor (beta chain). This sample is drawn from a study of blood T cells in healthy people across ages. A second PCR of roughly 7 to 11 cycles used a sample-barcoded 5' primer and a J-beta primer mix. A single record per CDR3 protein comes from TCRdb applying MiXCR to the 5' RACE reads. The repertoire consists of 600,000 to 1,000,000 distinct CDR3 sequences, with about 25% occurring once and the leading ten covering under 4.5%. In addition, the sample was reused for a study of T cells of mothers and their children.

Sequenced sample: blood. The TCR was taken from a boy aged 5-17 years in good health.

CDR3 sequence reads: CASSTTGLAKNIQYF. Here the CDR3 DNA reads TGTGCCAGCAGCACAACAGGGTTAGCCAAAAACATTCAGTACTTC. V and J are TRBV7-2 and TRBJ2-4; D might be TRBD1 (6 bases). The V gene lost 5 bases and the J gene lost 0 bases, with 11 bases spanning the gap. Germline-derived CDR1 and CDR2 are SGHTA and FQGNSA. This CDR3 contains 15 residues.